The clone carrying this T cell receptor (beta chain) appeared a single time. Using immunoSEQ multiplex PCR, the repertoire was profiled, and TCRdb retains in-frame clones only, with some absent. The sample lists just under 100,000 clones; around 84% were seen once. These data are taken from a study of blood T cell repertoires in COVID-19. V shed 0 bases and J 2 bases; nucleotides not matched to a gene: 0. Germline V CDR1 and CDR2: MNHEY, SVGAGI. This CDR3 region has 16 residues. The receptor's source is a woman aged 55 to 70 in a cohort sampled during active or convalescent COVID-19. Sequencing used peripheral blood. The V gene is TRBV6-5, the J gene TRBJ2-6, with 8 nucleotides matching TRBD2. CDR3 sequence: CASSYSGGAGANVLTF. In DNA form, the CDR3 reads TGTGCCAGCAGTTACTCCGGGGGGGCTGGGGCCAACGTCCTGACTTTC.